A selection of T cell receptor beta chains follows, all from one sample in a study of PD-L1 blockade in urothelial cancer. Produced via immunoSEQ multiplex PCR; TCRdb's table is partial and in-frame only. The sample yields almost 50,000 clones, about 86% seen once. Sequencing was performed on PBMCs, taken around atezolizumab (anti-PD-L1) treatment. The receptors here all came from a man in his sixties or seventies with urothelial cancer. The conserved cysteine and the conserved F or W are not part of the CDR3 here. The order of the fields is J gene, V gene, CDR3 protein.

J gene: TRBJ2-7
V gene: TRBV2
CDR3 protein: ASSERTSGSYEQY

J gene: TRBJ2-5
V gene: TRBV4-2
CDR3 protein: ASSRTGISDGETQY

J gene: TRBJ1-1
V gene: TRBV2
CDR3 protein: ASSGVRGHTEAF

J gene: TRBJ2-1
V gene: TRBV15
CDR3 protein: ATSRGLAGLNEQF

J gene: TRBJ1-6
V gene: TRBV5-1
CDR3 protein: ASSLATGSSYNSPLH

J gene: TRBJ2-3
V gene: TRBV11-3
CDR3 protein: ASSGGTSGGPDTQY

J gene: TRBJ1-1
V gene: TRBV6-6
CDR3 protein: ASSDRGATEAF

J gene: TRBJ2-5
V gene: TRBV6-6
CDR3 protein: ATQREETQY

J gene: TRBJ2-1
V gene: TRBV6-1
CDR3 protein: ASSEGLAGVLPNEQF

J gene: TRBJ2-7
V gene: TRBV28
CDR3 protein: ASSRAGPPGVVEQY

J gene: TRBJ1-3
V gene: TRBV5-1
CDR3 protein: ASRNSGSGNTIY

J gene: TRBJ1-1
V gene: TRBV27
CDR3 protein: ASSLQTGVNTEAF

J gene: TRBJ2-3
V gene: TRBV5-1
CDR3 protein: ASSFALNDRVITDTQY

J gene: TRBJ1-1
V gene: TRBV7-5
CDR3 protein: VRSSGRAF

J gene: TRBJ1-5
V gene: TRBV5-5
CDR3 protein: ASSLGGGANSNQPQH

J gene: TRBJ2-5
V gene: TRBV14
CDR3 protein: ASSRDWGSGETQY

J gene: TRBJ2-7
V gene: TRBV25-1
CDR3 protein: ASGTGATYEQY

J gene: TRBJ1-6
V gene: TRBV7-8
CDR3 protein: ASSSELGQGGSPLH

J gene: TRBJ2-1
V gene: TRBV7-3
CDR3 protein: ASSLGLVNEQF

J gene: TRBJ2-2
V gene: TRBV11-3
CDR3 protein: ASSPAGRGAGELF

J gene: TRBJ2-3
V gene: TRBV5-1
CDR3 protein: ASSEGQELTDTQY

J gene: TRBJ1-1
V gene: TRBV10-3
CDR3 protein: AISGRDGTEAF

J gene: TRBJ2-3
V gene: TRBV10-3
CDR3 protein: AISDGGLAADTQY

J gene: TRBJ2-1
V gene: TRBV6-1
CDR3 protein: ASSIVMGQGTF

J gene: TRBJ2-1
V gene: TRBV5-1
CDR3 protein: ASNKLGRGGLPRDNEQF

J gene: TRBJ2-2
V gene: TRBV6-1
CDR3 protein: ASSAAGRPLTGELF

J gene: TRBJ1-1
V gene: TRBV9
CDR3 protein: ASSVEWEGEAF

J gene: TRBJ2-6
V gene: TRBV5-1
CDR3 protein: ASGHGSGANVLT

J gene: TRBJ2-1
V gene: TRBV27
CDR3 protein: ASSPSGGAFNEQF

J gene: TRBJ1-1
V gene: TRBV6-6
CDR3 protein: ASSYSPSGTEAF

J gene: TRBJ1-2
V gene: TRBV4-2
CDR3 protein: ASSQSVSVRIYGYT

J gene: TRBJ2-5
V gene: TRBV2
CDR3 protein: ASSDSRGETQY

J gene: TRBJ2-2
V gene: TRBV7-7
CDR3 protein: ASSLGIGTSGGTGELF

J gene: TRBJ2-3
V gene: TRBV7-3
CDR3 protein: ASSLTGQSTDTQY

J gene: TRBJ1-1
V gene: TRBV27
CDR3 protein: ASSFRSGEAF

J gene: TRBJ2-7
V gene: TRBV7-2
CDR3 protein: ASSHGLAGSEQY

J gene: TRBJ1-2
V gene: TRBV29-1
CDR3 protein: SETSIQESYGYT

J gene: TRBJ2-1
V gene: TRBV18
CDR3 protein: ASSPGLAGGRSYNEQF

J gene: TRBJ2-5
V gene: TRBV29-1
CDR3 protein: SVWTTLGGGDETQY

J gene: TRBJ2-7
V gene: TRBV5-1
CDR3 protein: ASNRDRPFEQY

J gene: TRBJ2-7
V gene: TRBV4-3
CDR3 protein: ASSQEQASYEQY

J gene: TRBJ2-1
V gene: TRBV13
CDR3 protein: ASSSWAVYNEQF

J gene: TRBJ2-7
V gene: TRBV27
CDR3 protein: ASSLWKGQSSEQY

J gene: TRBJ2-1
V gene: TRBV5-3
CDR3 protein: ARMQDRGRLSSYNEQF

J gene: TRBJ1-2
V gene: TRBV18
CDR3 protein: ASSPTANYGYT

J gene: TRBJ1-2
V gene: TRBV6-1
CDR3 protein: ASSEGTGGGYGYT

J gene: TRBJ2-1
V gene: TRBV6-5
CDR3 protein: ASSYQGSSYNEQF

J gene: TRBJ1-2
V gene: TRBV6-6
CDR3 protein: ASSYGQNYGYT